The 31 T cell receptor beta chains listed next were all sequenced from one sample in a study of blood T cell repertoires in COVID-19. Data came from immunoSEQ multiplex PCR; TCRdb stores just in-frame clones and leaves some out. The table lists about 310,000 clones, roughly 86% of them singletons. The sample was PBMCs or T cells enriched from blood (not recorded which). Receptor source: a woman in her 30s who had recovered from COVID-19.

V is TRBV5-1 and J is TRBJ2-5; tentative D call: TRBD2 (5 bases). The ends were cut back, 2 bases at V and 8 bases at J, with 13 bases in the middle. The CDR3 sequence is 13 residues long. CDR1 and CDR2 from the germline V gene are SGHRS and YFSETQ. This chain's CDR3 is CASSFGGDLTQYF. The CDR3 coding sequence is TGCGCCAGCAGCTTCGGAGGAGACCTCACCCAGTACTTC.

The CDR3 sequence is CASSSYRDGEQYF. CDR3 DNA sequence: TGTGCCAGCAGTTCGTACAGGGACGGCGAGCAGTACTTC. The gene calls are TRBV11-3 and TRBJ2-7, with D perhaps matching TRBD1 (6 bases). This CDR3 has 13 residues. Germline loops: CDR1 SGHNT, CDR2 YENEEA. The V end lost 6 bases, the J end lost 6 bases, and 15 bases lay between the germline ends.

This chain connects TRBV19 to TRBJ2-1, with TRBD1 matching 12 bases. This CDR3 spans 19 amino acids. Germline CDR1 is LNHDA and CDR2 is SQIVND (reference sequence). J gave up 3 bases and V 3 bases, and 12 bases lay outside the gene matches. CDR3: CASSMDPGQGALYYNEQFF. CDR3 DNA: TGTGCCAGTAGTATGGATCCGGGACAGGGGGCGTTATACTACAATGAGCAGTTCTTC.

The rearrangement joins TRBV28 to TRBJ1-1, with a weak D call TRBD1 (5 bases). The CDR3 is made up of 14 amino acids. Trimming took off 2 bases at V and 5 bases at J, with 12 bases between the two ends. The germline gives CDR1 MDHEN, CDR2 SYDVKM. The CDR3 here is CASSLRGALTEAFF. CDR3 DNA sequence: TGTGCCAGCAGTTTACGTGGGGCGCTTACTGAAGCTTTCTTT.

This chain connects TRBV5-1 to TRBJ2-7; the D is unclear. The CDR3 is 15 amino acids. V shed 2 bases and J shed 1 base, with 13 bases lying between them. Germline-derived CDR1 and CDR2 are SGHRS and YFSETQ. CDR3 DNA sequence: TGCGCCAGCAGCTTACTGGGTGAACTATCCTACGAGCAGTACTTC. Protein: CASSLLGELSYEQYF.

The chain carries TRBV18 and TRBJ1-5, with D possibly being TRBD1 (5 bases). Germline CDR1 reads KGHSH; CDR2 reads LQKENI. Deletions cut 1 base from V and 3 bases from J, with 13 bases between. This CDR3 is 16 amino acids long. CDR3 in amino acids: CASSPQSGGNNQPQHF. The CDR3 coding sequence is TGTGCCAGCTCACCACAGTCGGGGGGAAACAATCAGCCCCAGCATTTT.

This clone was recorded only once. The chain joins TRBV7-9 to TRBJ1-1; D remains unclear. Germline V gives CDR1 SEHNR, CDR2 FQNEAQ (reference sequence). V was cut by 1 base and J by 0 bases, with 12 bases left in between. The CDR3 contains 16 residues. The CDR3 loop is CASSLGPGFMNTEAFF. The CDR3 DNA follows: TGTGCCAGCAGCTTAGGACCAGGTTTCATGAACACTGAAGCTTTCTTT.

The chain uses TRBV4-1 and TRBJ1-4; D remains ambiguous. The V gene lost 0 bases and the J gene lost 5 bases, with 13 bases spanning the gap. Germline loops: CDR1 MGHRA, CDR2 YSYEKL. The CDR3 is made up of 16 amino acids. This CDR3 is CASSQDSDFLNEKLFF. DNA for the CDR3: TGCGCCAGCAGCCAAGACTCCGACTTCCTGAATGAAAAACTGTTTTTT.

The sample holds one count of this clone. The V gene is TRBV28, the J gene TRBJ1-2; D perhaps matches TRBD1 (5 bases). There are 13 residues in the CDR3. Trimming cost V 3 bases and J 7 bases, with 12 bases left between them. CDR1 is MDHEN and CDR2 is SYDVKM in the germline V gene. The CDR3 sequence is CASSFFGGGGYTF. CDR3 DNA sequence: TGTGCCAGCAGTTTTTTCGGCGGGGGTGGCTACACCTTC.

The gene calls are TRBV2 and TRBJ1-2, with D unclear. This CDR3 is 17 amino acids long. With 1 base removed from V and 4 bases from J, the gap between germline ends came to 19 bases. Germline CDR1 and CDR2: SNHLY and FYNNEI. CDR3 sequence (DNA): TGTGCCAGCAGTGAAGTACAGAGAAACCTCCTTGTCTATGGCTACACCTTC. It codes for CASSEVQRNLLVYGYTF.

The chain joins TRBV6-2 or TRBV6-3 to TRBJ2-5, with 8 bases fitting TRBD2. The trim removed 3 bases at V and 1 base at J, leaving 16 bases unmatched. CDR3 length: 19 residues. Germline V gene lookup returns CDR1 MNHEY and CDR2 SVGEGT. CDR3 sequence (DNA): TGTGCCAGCAGTTATACCCCCCTCACTAGCGGAAGACTCCAAGAGACCCAGTACTTC. Translated: CASSYTPLTSGRLQETQYF.

The chain links TRBV15 to TRBJ2-3, with D perhaps TRBD2 (6 bases). The V gene's germline CDR1 is LNHNV and CDR2 YYDKDF (reference sequence). V lost 2 bases and J lost 4, with 10 bases in between. This CDR3 is 14 amino acids long. CDR3 amino acids: CATSRPGSADTQYF. The CDR3, as DNA: TGTGCCACCAGCAGACCCGGGAGTGCAGATACGCAGTATTTT.

The chain couples TRBV6-1 to TRBJ1-2; D not certain. Trimming took off 2 bases at V and 2 bases at J, with 12 bases between the two ends. Germline CDR1 is MNHNS and CDR2 is SASEGT. The CDR3 sequence is 15 residues long. CDR3 amino acids: CASSESELANYGYTF. The DNA of the CDR3 is TGTGCCAGCAGTGAAAGCGAGTTGGCAAACTATGGCTACACCTTC.

Only a few counts were recorded for this clone. This sequence joins TRBV5-1 and TRBJ1-2; 11 bases map to TRBD1. The CDR3 runs 15 residues. J gave up 4 bases and V 0 bases, and 2 bases lay outside the gene matches. CDR1 is SGHRS, CDR2 YFSETQ, per germline. CDR3: CASSLGTGGSYGYTF. DNA of the CDR3: TGCGCCAGCAGCTTGGGGACAGGGGGCTCCTATGGCTACACCTTC.

This rearrangement joins TRBV4-2 to TRBJ2-7; 8 bases match TRBD2. Per the germline V gene, CDR1 is LGHNA and CDR2 is YNFKEQ. Trimming took 3 bases from V and 3 from J; bases not matched to a gene: 10. This CDR3 is 16 amino acids long. The CDR3 sequence: CASSQGPGLGDYEQYF. The CDR3 nucleotides are TGTGCCAGCAGCCAGGGACCGGGACTAGGGGACTACGAGCAGTACTTC.

The chain joins TRBV29-1 to TRBJ2-7; 10 nucleotides match TRBD1. The CDR3 runs to 13 residues. Per germline, CDR1 SQVTM and CDR2 ANQGSEA. The V and J ends lost 6 bases and 6 bases, in that order; junction bases with no gene match: 8. CDR3 sequence reads: CSVPRDRGSEQYF. The CDR3 DNA is TGCAGCGTCCCCCGGGACAGGGGTTCCGAGCAGTACTTC.

This rearrangement joins TRBV28 to TRBJ2-3; D unresolved. The germline gives CDR1 MDHEN, CDR2 SYDVKM. Trimming left V 10 bases short and J 4 bases short, with 12 bases between. The CDR3 length is 12 residues. CDR3 sequence: CATTQASDTQYF. DNA for the CDR3: TGTGCCACCACACAAGCGTCAGATACGCAGTATTTT.

The chain is built from TRBV6-1 and TRBJ2-7; 7 bases line up with TRBD2. CDR1 and CDR2 from the germline V gene are MNHNS and SASEGT. The trim removed 2 bases at V and 2 bases at J, leaving 6 bases unmatched. The CDR3 loop spans 15 amino acids. CDR3 region: CASSEFVGGAYEQYF. In DNA, the CDR3 is TGTGCCAGCAGTGAATTCGTGGGGGGGGCCTACGAGCAGTACTTC.

V gene TRBV7-3 combines with J gene TRBJ2-5; 9 bases are a match to TRBD1. Losses at the gene ends were 5 bases for V and 2 bases for J; bases not matched to a gene: 6. Germline CDR1 is SGHTA and CDR2 is FQGTGA. The CDR3 runs 15 residues. The CDR3 protein is CASSLLGTGQETQYF. In nucleotides, the CDR3 is TGTGCCAGCAGCCTCCTAGGGACAGGGCAAGAGACCCAGTACTTC.

J is TRBJ2-1 and V is TRBV13, with 8 bases matching TRBD2. The germline gives CDR1 PRHDT, CDR2 FYEKMQ (reference sequence). The trim removed 1 base at V and 0 bases at J, leaving 5 bases unmatched. This CDR3 has 17 residues. CDR3 nucleotides: TGTGCCAGCAGCTTAGTGAGGCTAGCGGGCTCCTACAATGAGCAGTTCTTC. Its translation: CASSLVRLAGSYNEQFF.

The V call is TRBV5-1, the J call TRBJ2-7; the D is unclear. Germline CDR1 SGHRS, CDR2 YFSETQ. V shed 0 bases and J shed 2 bases, with 6 bases lying between them. This CDR3 is 13 amino acids long. The CDR3 nucleotides are TGCGCCAGCAGCTTGGATCTAACCTACGAGCAGTACTTC. It specifies CASSLDLTYEQYF.

The V and J genes are TRBV27 and TRBJ2-4; D is unresolved. Trimming removed 7 bases at V and 6 bases at J, with 16 bases between. Germline assignment: CDR1 MNHEY and CDR2 SMNVEV (reference sequence). The CDR3 extends over 14 amino acids. DNA of the CDR3: TGTGCCAGCACTCCACGAACGGGTGGAAACATTCAGTACTTC. It is translated as CASTPRTGGNIQYF.

Only one count was recorded for this clone. This chain connects TRBV30 to TRBJ1-1, with no clear D. The CDR3 is made up of 12 amino acids. Germline CDR1 GTSNPN, CDR2 SVGIG (reference sequence). V was pared by 1 base and J by 4 bases, with 7 bases between. The DNA of the CDR3 is TGTGCCTGGAGTGCGGAGGGCACTGAAGCTTTCTTT. Its protein product is CAWSAEGTEAFF.

The CDR3: CASSLHQGDYQPQHF. CDR3 bases: TGTGCCAGCAGCCTCCATCAGGGGGACTATCAGCCCCAGCATTTT. The chain links TRBV28 to TRBJ1-5; 7 bases map to TRBD1. The germline CDR1 and CDR2 sequences are MDHEN and SYDVKM. J gave up 5 bases and V 6 bases, and 10 bases lay outside the gene matches. The CDR3 length is 15 residues.

V gene TRBV15 combines with J gene TRBJ2-6, with unresolved D. Trimming stripped 5 bases from V and 4 bases from J, with 12 bases between. Germline lookup yields CDR1 LNHNV and CDR2 YYDKDF (reference sequence). The CDR3 extends over 15 amino acids. This CDR3 reads CATSAPSRGANVLTF. CDR3 bases: TGTGCCACCAGCGCCCCTTCCCGGGGGGCCAACGTCCTGACTTTC.

The rearrangement uses TRBV3-1 (or the pseudogene TRBV3-2) and TRBJ1-2; perhaps TRBD1 as D (6 bases). Trimming shortened V by 1 base and J by 4 bases, and 13 bases separated the two germline ends. This CDR3 contains 15 residues. CDR1 and CDR2 (germline): LGHDT, YNNKEL (reference sequence). This CDR3 is CASSQGGGTGYGYTF. In DNA form, the CDR3 reads TGTGCCAGCAGCCAAGGGGGGGGCACGGGCTATGGCTACACCTTC.

This chain joins TRBV10-3 and TRBJ2-7; TRBD2 matches at 16 bases. J gave up 2 bases and V 6 bases, and 7 bases lay outside the gene matches. The CDR3 has 17 residues. CDR1 ENHRY and CDR2 SYGVKD come from the germline V gene. CDR3 DNA: TGTGCCATCAGGGGGCCGGGACTAGCGGGAGGGCCCTACGAGCAGTACTTC. Translating it yields CAIRGPGLAGGPYEQYF.

The chain links TRBV3-1 (or the pseudogene TRBV3-2) to TRBJ1-1, with a weak D call TRBD1 (5 bases). This CDR3 has 14 amino acids. V was cut by 3 bases and J by 0 bases, with 8 bases left in between. CDR1 is LGHDT, CDR2 YNNKEL, per germline (reference sequence). CDR3 sequence reads: CASSQEGMNTEAFF. DNA of the CDR3: TGTGCCAGCAGCCAGGAGGGGATGAACACTGAAGCTTTCTTT.

The V call is TRBV28, the J call TRBJ1-2, with D perhaps matching TRBD1 (5 bases). The CDR3 contains 14 residues. Per the germline V gene, CDR1 is MDHEN and CDR2 is SYDVKM. With 5 bases removed from V and 8 bases from J, the gap between germline ends came to 18 bases. The CDR3 protein is CASSRGWGMRGYTF. The DNA for the CDR3 is TGTGCCAGCAGTCGGGGGTGGGGTATGCGAGGCTACACCTTC.

Many counts were recorded for this clone. The rearrangement joins TRBV30 to TRBJ2-1; 7 positions agree with TRBD2. Germline loops: CDR1 GTSNPN, CDR2 SVGIG (reference sequence). The length of the CDR3 is 13 residues. With V trimmed by 8 bases and J by 8 bases, 12 bases remained unmatched. The CDR3 reads CAPRAGVGDEQFF. The CDR3 bases are TGTGCCCCCCGTGCGGGAGTCGGCGATGAGCAGTTCTTC.

This chain links TRBV6-1 with TRBJ2-3, with 9 bases matching TRBD2. Per the germline V gene, CDR1 is MNHNS and CDR2 is SASEGT. The CDR3 is made up of 16 amino acids. Trimming at V came to 3 bases and at J to 4 bases, leaving 8 bases not matched to a gene. The CDR3: CASSESSGSAPDTQYF. The CDR3 DNA reads TGTGCCAGCAGTGAGAGTAGCGGGAGTGCCCCAGATACGCAGTATTTT.